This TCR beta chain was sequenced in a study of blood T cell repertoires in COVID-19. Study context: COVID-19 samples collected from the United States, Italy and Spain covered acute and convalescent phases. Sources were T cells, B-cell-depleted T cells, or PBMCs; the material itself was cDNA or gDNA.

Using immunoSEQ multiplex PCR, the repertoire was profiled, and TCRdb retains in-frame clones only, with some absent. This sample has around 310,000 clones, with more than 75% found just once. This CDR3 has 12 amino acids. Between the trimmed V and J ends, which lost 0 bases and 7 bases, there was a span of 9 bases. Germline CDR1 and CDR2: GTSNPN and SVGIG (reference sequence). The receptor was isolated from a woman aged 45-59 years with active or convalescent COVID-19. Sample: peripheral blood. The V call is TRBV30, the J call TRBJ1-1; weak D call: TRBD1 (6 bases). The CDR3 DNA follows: TGTGCCTGGAGTGTAAGCAGGGGTGAAGCTTTCTTT. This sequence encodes CAWSVSRGEAFF.